The clone carrying this T cell receptor beta chain came up once. Per germline, CDR1 SGHRS and CDR2 YFSETQ. The CDR3 has 15 residues. The V gene end was trimmed by 3 bases and the J gene end by 2 bases; junction bases not matched to a gene: 4. To make TCR beta libraries, researchers used iRepertoire HTBI primers and Arm-PCR of CDR3 regions. MiXCR was run by TCRdb on the multiplex PCR reads, yielding one entry per CDR3 protein. The data show a few hundred thousand distinct CDR3 sequences, with less than 30% seen just once and about 29% held by the top ten. These data are taken from a study of regulatory T cells in long-lasting Graves disease. Regarding time point: persistent/refractory GD, antithyroid drugs over 5 years with positive TRAb. Construction of the TCR library relied on RNA isolated from PBMCs.

The specimen was peripheral blood mononuclear cells (PBMCs), collected when the disease was refractory, from a patient treated with antithyroid drugs. The TCR was taken from a woman in her forties with Graves disease. V gene TRBV5-1 combines with J gene TRBJ2-2, with TRBD1 identical over 7 bases. This chain's CDR3 is CASSSQGKNTGELFF. The CDR3 DNA is TGCGCCAGCAGCTCACAGGGGAAAAACACCGGGGAGCTGTTTTTT. Full variable domain (outside the CDR3, taken from reference TRBV5-1 and TRBJ2-2): KAGVTQTPRYLIKTRGQQVTLSCSPISGHRSVSWYQQTPGQGLQFLFEYFSETQRNKGNFPGRFSGRQFSNSRSEMNVSTLELGDSALYLCASSSQGKNTGELFFGEGSRLTVL.